This T cell receptor beta chain emerged from a study of human T cells and chemical hapten exposure. At the level of the study: Sensitizing treatment utilized 2% DPC over an approximately 2 cm by approximately 2 cm portion of upper inner arm skin. Patients had diphenylcyclopropenone applied to the scalp weekly throughout the approximately 24-week study. Broader study findings: Against controls, expanded TCRs gave rise to significantly more large CDR3 similarity clusters.

Time point noted: pre-sensitization, week 0. Treatment in this sample: therapeutic diphenylcyclopropenone sensitization with weekly scalp DPC. CDR3 size: 14 residues. Germline assignment: CDR1 SGHKS and CDR2 YYEKEE (reference sequence). Trimming stripped 4 bases from V and 1 base from J, with 12 bases between. This clonotype was detected ten times or more. As yet, its antigen is unknown. One entry per CDR3 protein, called by TCRdb with MiXCR from the RACE reads. The data show roughly 100,000 distinct CDR3 sequences, about a tenth seen once. The chain has TRBV5-5 and TRBJ2-7; TRBD1 is a possible D gene (6 bases). Sequenced material: whole blood, taken in connection with sensitization to the hapten diphenylcyclopropenone (DPC). The sequence was collected from a woman aged 55-75 years with alopecia areata. Some clones in this sample may be carry-over from other donors' samples. The CDR3 here is CASSPGTNSYEQYF. CDR3 DNA sequence: TGTGCCAGCAGCCCCGGGACAAATTCCTACGAGCAGTACTTC.